The 30 T cell receptor beta chains below all came from one sample that was sequenced in a study of neurological immune-mediated disorders. TCRdb recomputed calls from the 5' RACE reads with MiXCR, one row per CDR3 protein. Of under 70,000 distinct CDR3 sequences listed, around 5.5% are singletons. The sequenced material came from PBMCs. Source of these receptors: a young woman with multiple sclerosis.

Concerning this clonotype itself: A much larger clone is a single base away; this may be a read error. This sequence joins TRBV7-2 and TRBJ2-7, with TRBD1 matching 9 bases. Germline V gene data show CDR1 as SGHTA and CDR2 as FQGNSA. This CDR3 has 14 residues. J gave up 2 bases and V 3 bases, and 2 bases lay outside the gene matches. This CDR3 reads CASSFGTGTYEQYF. DNA of the CDR3: TGTGCCAGCAGCTTCGGGACAGGGACCTACGAGCAGTACTTC.

This clonotype has at least ten counts. The chain carries TRBV6-1 and TRBJ1-5; no firm D call. The CDR3 loop spans 14 amino acids. The germline V gene has CDR1 MNHNS and CDR2 SASEGT. V dropped 5 bases and J dropped 2 bases, with 10 bases sitting between them. In nucleotides, the CDR3 is TGTGCCAGCAGTCGGCCCGGGGGCAATCAGCCCCAGCATTTT. Its protein product is CASSRPGGNQPQHF.

The chain has TRBV20-1 and TRBJ2-3; 7 bases fit TRBD2. CDR3 length equals 15 residues. The V and J ends lost 4 bases and 3 bases, in that order; junction bases with no gene match: 10. In germline, CDR1 is DFQATT, CDR2 SNEGSKA (reference sequence). CDR3 amino acids: CSATSEGEGTDTQYF. The CDR3 DNA is TGCAGTGCTACATCCGAAGGGGAGGGAACAGATACGCAGTATTTT.

This clonotype was recorded many times. This chain links TRBV10-3 with TRBJ2-7; D could derive from TRBD1 or TRBD2 (5 bases each). CDR1 ENHRY and CDR2 SYGVKD come from the germline V gene. The CDR3 is made up of 14 amino acids. V lost 3 bases to trimming and J lost 2 bases, with 11 bases between them. The CDR3 region is CAISDGTVAYEQYF. DNA for the CDR3: TGTGCCATCAGTGACGGGACGGTGGCCTACGAGCAGTACTTC.

This clonotype was observed many times. The CDR3 loop reads CASSGAGQGKPEAFF. The CDR3 region has the DNA TGTGCCAGCAGCGGAGCGGGACAGGGGAAACCTGAAGCTTTCTTT. The chain recombines TRBV5-5 with TRBJ1-1, with TRBD1 identical over 10 bases. V was pared by 4 bases and J by 6 bases, with 9 bases of the junction left unmatched. The germline V gene has CDR1 SGHKS and CDR2 YYEKEE (reference sequence). This CDR3 comprises 15 residues. The full variable domain, in which reference TRBV5-5 and TRBJ1-1 provide the parts outside the CDR3, is DAGVTQSPTHLIKTRGQQVTLRCSPISGHKSVSWYQQVLGQGPQFIFQYYEKEERGRGNFPDRFSARQFPNYSSELNVNALLLGDSALYLCASSGAGQGKPEAFFGQGTRLTVV.

This clonotype was counted many times. V usage is TRBV12-3 or TRBV12-4 and J usage is TRBJ1-2; 10 positions agree with TRBD1. CDR3 length: 15 amino acids. Trimming cost V 7 bases and J 2 bases; bases outside gene matches: 7. The CDR3 nucleotides read TGTGCCAGCAAAGGGACAGGGGCCTTAAACTATGGCTACACCTTC. This encodes CASKGTGALNYGYTF.

This clonotype was found a few times. The rearrangement links TRBV3-1 to TRBJ2-3; 8 nucleotides match TRBD1. Germline V gene lookup returns CDR1 LGHDT and CDR2 YNNKEL (reference sequence). V was pared by 5 bases and J by 4 bases, with 8 bases of the junction left unmatched. The CDR3 consists of 15 residues. Written as DNA, the CDR3 is TGTGCCAGCAGCGTGTCAGGGGGCGGCCCAGATACGCAGTATTTT. This gives the protein CASSVSGGGPDTQYF.

This clonotype was counted many times. The chain has TRBV20-1 and TRBJ1-3; D unresolved. V was clipped by 5 bases and J by 0 bases, with 11 bases between them. The germline CDR1 and CDR2 sequences are DFQATT and SNEGSKA (reference sequence). The CDR3 has 14 amino acids. The CDR3 coding sequence is TGCAGTGCTCCCTATCCTGGCTCTGGAAACACCATATATTTT. Its translation: CSAPYPGSGNTIYF.

This clonotype was picked up many times. The V call is TRBV7-6, the J call TRBJ2-1; 10 positions agree with TRBD2. The V and J ends lost 4 bases and 10 bases, in that order; junction bases with no gene match: 10. The length of the CDR3 is 15 residues. Germline V lookup: CDR1 SGHVS, CDR2 FNYEAQ. The CDR3 nucleotides are TGTGCCAGCAGCTCCATTAGCGGGGGGACTAAGGAGCAGTTCTTC. This gives the protein CASSSISGGTKEQFF.

This clonotype was picked up many times. CDR3 loop: CSARDLSNGYTF. The CDR3 DNA reads TGCAGTGCCCGGGACCTCAGCAATGGCTACACCTTC. V usage is TRBV20-1 and J usage is TRBJ1-2; TRBD1 might be the D (5 bases). V shed 6 bases and J shed 6 bases, with 14 bases lying between them. The CDR3 extends over 12 amino acids. Germline V gene sequence: CDR1 DFQATT, CDR2 SNEGSKA (reference sequence).

As regards this clonotype: This clone may be a read error of a much larger clone one base away. The V call is TRBV7-9, the J call TRBJ1-2; D is ambiguous. Per the germline V gene, CDR1 is SEHNR and CDR2 is FQNEAQ (reference sequence). There are 13 residues in the CDR3. V lost 5 bases, J lost 1 base, and 8 bases lay in between. The CDR3, as DNA: TGTGCCAGCAGCCGAAAGGGTAACTATGGCTACACCTTC. It specifies CASSRKGNYGYTF.

For this clonotype: A much larger clone lies one base from this, so it may be a read error. V usage is TRBV28 and J usage is TRBJ2-3, with D hard to call. The J call may be incorrect, as the DNA end agrees better with TRBJ1-5. Germline V gene lookup returns CDR1 MDHEN and CDR2 SYDVKM. This CDR3 is 15 amino acids long. The CDR3 is CASTRRVLSTDTQHF. As DNA, the CDR3 is TGTGCCAGCACGCGGAGGGTTCTCAGCACAGATACGCAGCATTTT.

The table lists this clonotype with a few counts. The rearrangement uses TRBV20-1 and TRBJ2-7; D gene unclear. Trimming took off 0 bases at V and 0 bases at J, with 15 bases between the two ends. The CDR3 has 16 amino acids. Germline CDR1 DFQATT, CDR2 SNEGSKA (reference sequence). CDR3 bases: TGCAGTGCTAGAGATCTGAGAGACCCAGGCTCCTACGAGCAGTACTTC. Amino acid sequence: CSARDLRDPGSYEQYF.

This clonotype was seen many times. The rearrangement uses TRBV15 and TRBJ2-4; D may be TRBD1 (6 bases). The CDR3 is 18 residues long. CDR1 is LNHNV, CDR2 YYDKDF, per germline (reference sequence). Trimming removed 0 bases at V and 5 bases at J, with 20 bases between. The CDR3 protein is CATSRELQGPARQNIQYF. The CDR3 nucleotides are TGTGCCACCAGCAGAGAGCTACAGGGTCCCGCACGTCAAAACATTCAGTACTTC.

This clonotype has a count of ten or more. The CDR3 sequence: CASRPFRQGGGYTF. CDR3 nucleotides: TGTGCCAGCAGACCTTTCCGACAGGGTGGAGGCTACACCTTC. The rearrangement links TRBV7-9 to TRBJ1-2; 7 bases align to TRBD1. In germline, CDR1 is SEHNR, CDR2 FQNEAQ (reference sequence). V lost 6 bases to trimming and J lost 8 bases; unmatched junction nucleotides: 12. The CDR3 runs 14 residues.

This clonotype appeared many times. The chain joins TRBV5-1 to TRBJ2-1; the match to TRBD2 covers 12 bases. The CDR3 runs to 14 residues. V trimming: 3 bases; J trimming: 9 bases; junction bases outside the gene matches: 4. The germline CDR1 and CDR2 sequences are SGHRS and YFSETQ. CDR3 in DNA: TGCGCCAGCAGCTCCCTAGCGGGGGGGATTGAGCAGTTCTTC. Translated: CASSSLAGGIEQFF.

The rearrangement joins TRBV6-6 to TRBJ2-5; D possibly corresponds to TRBD2 (5 bases). Germline V lookup: CDR1 MNHNY, CDR2 SVGAGI (reference sequence). This CDR3 spans 14 amino acids. The V and J ends lost 4 bases and 1 base respectively, with 10 bases between them. The CDR3 protein is CASSSSGRQETQYF. The CDR3 DNA sequence: TGTGCCAGCAGTTCAAGCGGCCGCCAAGAGACCCAGTACTTC.

This clonotype came up many times. The chain couples TRBV3-1 to TRBJ2-7, with D perhaps matching TRBD1 or TRBD2 (6 bases each). The CDR3 is made up of 14 amino acids. Trimming stripped 4 bases from V and 3 bases from J, with 13 bases between. Germline assignment: CDR1 LGHDT and CDR2 YNNKEL (reference sequence). CDR3 residues: CASSRGTLVYEQYF. The CDR3 DNA reads TGTGCCAGCAGCCGCGGGACACTGGTCTACGAGCAGTACTTC.

This clonotype was found many times. The chain couples TRBV5-1 to TRBJ1-2; 9 nucleotides agree with TRBD1. Germline values: CDR1 SGHRS, CDR2 YFSETQ. Germline trimming cut 4 bases from V and 6 bases from J; bases unmatched to any gene: 13. The length of the CDR3 is 16 residues. CDR3 protein: CASSPGTGKSSDGYTF. The DNA for the CDR3 is TGCGCCAGCAGCCCTGGGACAGGGAAATCTTCCGATGGCTACACCTTC.

This clonotype was recorded at least ten times. The chain links TRBV12-3 or TRBV12-4 to TRBJ2-1; maybe TRBD1 (6 bases). The CDR3 has 13 amino acids. V gave up 4 bases and J gave up 5 bases, with 9 bases separating them. The CDR3 DNA follows: TGTGCCAGCAGTTCACAGGGTAACAATGAGCAGTTCTTC. It codes for CASSSQGNNEQFF.

At least ten counts were recorded for this clonotype. The V call is TRBV28, the J call TRBJ2-5; a possible D gene is TRBD1 (6 bases). The CDR3 sequence is 16 residues long. Germline assignment: CDR1 MDHEN and CDR2 SYDVKM. V gave up 4 bases and J gave up 5 bases, with 20 bases separating them. The CDR3 loop is CASSWETALRGETQYF. The CDR3 region has the DNA TGTGCCAGCAGTTGGGAGACAGCCCTTAGGGGGGAGACCCAGTACTTC.

The CDR3 spells CASSQVDRGQFF. DNA for the CDR3: TGTGCCAGCAGCCAAGTTGACAGGGGGCAGTTCTTC. V and J are TRBV3-1 and TRBJ2-1, with TRBD1 matching 8 bases. Germline values: CDR1 LGHDT, CDR2 YNNKEL (reference sequence). Losses at the gene ends were 1 base for V and 12 bases for J; bases not matched to a gene: 2. The CDR3 runs 12 residues.

This clonotype was detected ten times or more. Germline and junction disagree at one end, which may indicate a read error. The chain couples TRBV5-6 to TRBJ2-5; D is ambiguous. Germline V gene sequence: CDR1 SGHDT, CDR2 YYEEEE. The CDR3 consists of 13 residues. The CDR3 sequence is CASSPQAENFRDF. The CDR3 nucleotides read TGTGCCAGCAGCCCCCAGGCCGAGAATTTTAGGGACTTC.

The chain carries TRBV27 and TRBJ1-1; weak D call: TRBD1 (6 bases). This CDR3 contains 11 residues. The V end lost 4 bases, the J end lost 8 bases, and 8 bases lay between the germline ends. Germline CDR1 is MNHEY and CDR2 is SMNVEV (reference sequence). The CDR3 DNA reads TGTGCCAGCAGTTCGGGGGGCGAAGCTTTCTTT. It is translated as CASSSGGEAFF.

This clonotype was seen many times. The chain recombines TRBV5-1 with TRBJ2-7; the match to TRBD1 covers 10 bases. The CDR3 sequence is 15 residues long. Per the germline V gene, CDR1 is SGHRS and CDR2 is YFSETQ. The V segment lost 0 bases and the J segment 2 bases; nucleotides outside the gene matches: 2. CDR3 sequence: CASSLGGQGAYEQYF. The DNA for the CDR3 is TGCGCCAGCAGCTTGGGAGGACAGGGGGCCTACGAGCAGTACTTC.

This clonotype was seen ten or more times. CDR3 nucleotides: TGTGCCAGCAGCCTAATTAACATCGGAGAGCAGTACTTC. It is translated as CASSLINIGEQYF. This chain joins TRBV3-1 and TRBJ2-7; D is undetermined. Germline V CDR1 and CDR2: LGHDT, YNNKEL (reference sequence). CDR3 length: 13 residues. With 4 bases removed from V and 7 bases from J, the gap between germline ends came to 14 bases.

At least ten counts were recorded for this clonotype. The chain links TRBV2 to TRBJ2-1; no clear D gene. This CDR3 region has 12 residues. Trimming left V 6 bases short and J 12 bases short, with 15 bases between. CDR1 is SNHLY, CDR2 FYNNEI, per germline. The CDR3 DNA reads TGTGCCAGCAGGGCAACCCTAGTTTGGCAGTTCTTC. As protein: CASRATLVWQFF. Full variable domain (remainder filled in from reference TRBV2 and TRBJ2-1): EPEVTQTPSHQVTQMGQEVILRCVPISNHLYFYWYRQILGQKVEFLVSFYNNEISEKSEIFDDQFSVERPDGSNFTLKIRSTKLEDSAMYFCASRATLVWQFFGPGTRLTVL.

This clonotype was found many times. In DNA, the CDR3 is TGCAGTGCTAGAATCCGGCCGAACACTGAAGCTTTCTTT. Its translation is CSARIRPNTEAFF. The chain carries TRBV20-1 and TRBJ1-1; D is uncertain. Looked up from germline, CDR1 is DFQATT and CDR2 is SNEGSKA (reference sequence). The CDR3 length is 13 residues. Trimming removed 2 bases from V and 1 base from J, with 8 bases in between.

The chain joins TRBV5-1 to TRBJ2-4; a weak D match, TRBD1 (7 bases). V was clipped by 6 bases and J by 2 bases, with 12 bases between them. This CDR3 is 14 amino acids long. Germline loops: CDR1 SGHRS, CDR2 YFSETQ. The CDR3 loop reads CASNAGGSKNIQYF. The DNA for the CDR3 is TGCGCCAGCAATGCAGGGGGGTCCAAAAACATTCAGTACTTC.

This clonotype has more than one count but fewer than ten. One end of the junction does not line up with germline, which may come from a read error. The chain couples TRBV6-5 to TRBJ1-6; D is unclear. Germline loops: CDR1 MNHEY, CDR2 SVGAGI. This CDR3 is built from 13 residues. Here the CDR3 reads CASSYGPNSPLNF. The CDR3 bases are TGTGCCAGCAGTTACGGGCCTAATTCACCCCTCAACTTT.